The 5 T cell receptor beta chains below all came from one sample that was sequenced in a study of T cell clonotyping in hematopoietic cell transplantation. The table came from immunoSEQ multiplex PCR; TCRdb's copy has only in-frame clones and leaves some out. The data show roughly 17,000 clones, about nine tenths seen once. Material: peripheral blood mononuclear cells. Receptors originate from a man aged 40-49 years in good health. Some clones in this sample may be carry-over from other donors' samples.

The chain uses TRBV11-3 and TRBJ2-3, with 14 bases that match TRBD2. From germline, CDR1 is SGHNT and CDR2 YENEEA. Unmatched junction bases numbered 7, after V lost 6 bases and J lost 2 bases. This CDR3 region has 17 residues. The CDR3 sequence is CASRPPGLAGVTDTQYF. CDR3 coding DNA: TGTGCCAGCAGACCTCCGGGACTAGCGGGAGTCACAGATACGCAGTATTTT.

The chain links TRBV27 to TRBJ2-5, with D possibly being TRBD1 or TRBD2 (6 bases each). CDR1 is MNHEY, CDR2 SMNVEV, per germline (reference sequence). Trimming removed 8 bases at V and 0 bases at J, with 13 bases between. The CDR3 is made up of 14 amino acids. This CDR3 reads CASGGGTYQETQYF. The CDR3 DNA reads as TGTGCCAGCGGTGGCGGGACATACCAAGAGACCCAGTACTTC.

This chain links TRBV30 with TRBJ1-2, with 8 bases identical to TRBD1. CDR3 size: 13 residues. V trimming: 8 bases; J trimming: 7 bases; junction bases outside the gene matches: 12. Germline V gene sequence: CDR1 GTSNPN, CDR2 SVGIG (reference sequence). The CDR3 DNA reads TGTGCCGGCCGAAGACTCGGACAGGGTGGCTACACCTTC. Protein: CAGRRLGQGGYTF.

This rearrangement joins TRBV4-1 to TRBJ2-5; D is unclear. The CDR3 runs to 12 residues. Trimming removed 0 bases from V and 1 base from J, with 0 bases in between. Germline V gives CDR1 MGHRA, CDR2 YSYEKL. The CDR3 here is CASSQDQETQYF. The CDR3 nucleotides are TGCGCCAGCAGCCAAGACCAAGAGACCCAGTACTTC.

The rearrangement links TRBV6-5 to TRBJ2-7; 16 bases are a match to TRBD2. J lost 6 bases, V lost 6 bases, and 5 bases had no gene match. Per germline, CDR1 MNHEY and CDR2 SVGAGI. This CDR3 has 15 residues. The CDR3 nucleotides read TGTGCCAGCAGGACGGGGACTAGCGGGAGGGCCGAGCAGTACTTC. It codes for CASRTGTSGRAEQYF.